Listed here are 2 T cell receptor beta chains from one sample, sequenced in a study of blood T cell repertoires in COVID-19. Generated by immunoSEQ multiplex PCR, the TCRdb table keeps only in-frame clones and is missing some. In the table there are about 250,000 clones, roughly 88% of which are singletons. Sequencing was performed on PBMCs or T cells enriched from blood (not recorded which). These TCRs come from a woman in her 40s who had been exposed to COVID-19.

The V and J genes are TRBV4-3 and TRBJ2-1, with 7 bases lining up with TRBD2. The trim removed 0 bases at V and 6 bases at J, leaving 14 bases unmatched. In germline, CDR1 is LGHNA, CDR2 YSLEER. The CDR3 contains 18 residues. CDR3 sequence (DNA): TGCGCCAGCAGCCAAGATCTGATGGAAGCGGGGAAGCTCAATGAGCAGTTCTTC. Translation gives CASSQDLMEAGKLNEQFF.

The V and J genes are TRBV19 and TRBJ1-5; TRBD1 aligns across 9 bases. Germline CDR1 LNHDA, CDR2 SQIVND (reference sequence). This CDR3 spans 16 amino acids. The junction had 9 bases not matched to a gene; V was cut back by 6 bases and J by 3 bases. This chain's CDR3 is CASRPWTGELNQPQHF. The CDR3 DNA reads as TGTGCCAGTAGACCTTGGACAGGGGAGCTCAATCAGCCCCAGCATTTT.